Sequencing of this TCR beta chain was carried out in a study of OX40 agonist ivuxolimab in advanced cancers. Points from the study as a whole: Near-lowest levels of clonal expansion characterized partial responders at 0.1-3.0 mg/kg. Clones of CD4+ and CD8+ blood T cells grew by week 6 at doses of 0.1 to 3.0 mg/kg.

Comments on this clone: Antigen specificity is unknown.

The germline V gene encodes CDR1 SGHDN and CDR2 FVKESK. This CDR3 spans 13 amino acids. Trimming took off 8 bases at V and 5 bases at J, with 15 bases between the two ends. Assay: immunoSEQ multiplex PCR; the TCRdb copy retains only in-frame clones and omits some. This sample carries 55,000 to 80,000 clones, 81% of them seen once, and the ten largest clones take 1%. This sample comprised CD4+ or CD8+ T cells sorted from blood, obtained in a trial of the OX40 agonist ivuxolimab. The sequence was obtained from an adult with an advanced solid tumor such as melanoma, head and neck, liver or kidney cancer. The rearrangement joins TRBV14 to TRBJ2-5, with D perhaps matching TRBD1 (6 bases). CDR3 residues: CASAIQGGETQYF. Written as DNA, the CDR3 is TGTGCCAGCGCGATACAGGGCGGGGAGACCCAGTACTTC.